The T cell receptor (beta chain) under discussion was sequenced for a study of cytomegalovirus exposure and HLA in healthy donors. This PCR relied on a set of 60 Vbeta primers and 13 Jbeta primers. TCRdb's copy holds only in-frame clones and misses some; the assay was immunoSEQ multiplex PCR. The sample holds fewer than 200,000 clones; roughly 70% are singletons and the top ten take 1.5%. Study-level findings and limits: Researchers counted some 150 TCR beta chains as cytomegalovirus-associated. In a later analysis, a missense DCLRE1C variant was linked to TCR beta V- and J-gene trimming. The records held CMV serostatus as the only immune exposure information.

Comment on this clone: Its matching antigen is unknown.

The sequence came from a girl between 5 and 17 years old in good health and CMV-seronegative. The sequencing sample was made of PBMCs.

The CDR3 loop is CASSLGAGMGQETQYF. The CDR3 nucleotides are TGTGCCAGCAGCTTAGGGGCCGGGATGGGGCAAGAGACCCAGTACTTC. J is TRBJ2-5 and V is TRBV7-2, with a possible D match to TRBD2 (5 bases). From germline, CDR1 is SGHTA and CDR2 FQGNSA. There are 16 residues in the CDR3. Trimming left V 1 base short and J 2 bases short, with 14 bases between.